This passage covers 23 T cell receptor beta chains from one sample sequenced in a study of T cell responses to AZD1222 COVID-19 vaccine. Produced via immunoSEQ multiplex PCR; TCRdb's table is partial and in-frame only. The sample yields 150,000 to 170,000 clones, 70% to 90% seen once. This specimen was peripheral blood, taken on day 0 of MenACWY control vaccination. These receptors were collected from an adult in good health.

This clone appeared once. The rearrangement uses TRBV6-5 and TRBJ1-2; D may be TRBD1 (6 bases). The CDR3 loop spans 13 amino acids. Trimming took off 11 bases at V and 4 bases at J, with 17 bases between the two ends. CDR1 and CDR2 (germline): MNHEY, SVGAGI. CDR3 region: CAVSAGAGYGYTF. Here the CDR3 DNA reads TGTGCCGTTTCCGCGGGGGCAGGCTATGGCTACACCTTC.

This clone was seen a single time. V gene TRBV28 combines with J gene TRBJ2-7; TRBD2 matches 9 bases. Germline V gene lookup returns CDR1 MDHEN and CDR2 SYDVKM. This CDR3 is built from 16 residues. The CDR3 coding sequence is TGTGCGATAACACGTGGGACTAGCTCTAGCTCCTACGAGCAGTACGTC. Residues: CAITRGTSSSSYEQYV.

The chain links TRBV11-3 to TRBJ1-6, with D possibly TRBD1 on 5 matching bases. This CDR3 is 17 amino acids long. Between the trimmed V and J ends, which lost 1 base and 4 bases, there was a span of 14 bases. CDR1 is SGHNT, CDR2 YENEEA, per germline. CDR3 DNA sequence: TGTGCCAGCAGCTTAGCTGGTGGGGGAGCTTATAATTCACCCCTCCACTTT. This encodes CASSLAGGGAYNSPLHF. Full variable domain (outside the CDR3, taken from reference TRBV11-3 and TRBJ1-6): EAGVVQSPRYKIIEKKQPVAFWCNPISGHNTLYWYLQNLGQGPELLIRYENEEAVDDSQLPKDRFSAERLKGVDSTLKIQPAELGDSAVYLCASSLAGGGAYNSPLHFGNGTRLTVT.

The chain links TRBV4-3 to TRBJ1-5, with 7 bases lining up with TRBD1. The V gene's germline CDR1 is LGHNA and CDR2 YSLEER. The CDR3 length is 17 residues. V lost 0 bases to trimming and J lost 4 bases; unmatched junction nucleotides: 9. In DNA form, the CDR3 reads TGCGCCAGCAGCCAAGATCGCGTGACAGGGAGAAATCAGCCCCAGCATTTT. It yields the protein CASSQDRVTGRNQPQHF.

The chain joins TRBV7-9 to TRBJ1-2, with a weak D call TRBD1 (5 bases). Germline assignment: CDR1 SEHNR and CDR2 FQNEAQ (reference sequence). V was pared by 3 bases and J by 8 bases, with 13 bases between. The CDR3 has 13 amino acids. The CDR3 here is CASSLESGDGYTF. The CDR3 DNA reads as TGTGCCAGCAGCTTGGAATCGGGGGACGGCTACACCTTC. Full variable domain (missing parts from reference TRBV7-9 and TRBJ1-2): DTGVSQNPRHKITKRGQNVTFRCDPISEHNRLYWYRQTLGQGPEFLTYFQNEAQLEKSRLLSDRFSAERPKGSFSTLEIQRTEQGDSAMYLCASSLESGDGYTFGSGTRLTVV.

The V gene is TRBV5-8, the J gene TRBJ2-7; 7 nucleotides align to TRBD2. Germline lookup yields CDR1 SGHTS and CDR2 YDEGEE. The CDR3 spans 16 residues. Losses at the gene ends were 0 bases for V and 7 bases for J; bases not matched to a gene: 13. This CDR3 is CASSLGSPSLGGEQYF. In DNA form, the CDR3 reads TGTGCCAGCAGCTTGGGGTCGCCATCACTGGGGGGGGAGCAGTACTTC.

The chain employs TRBV7-2 and TRBJ1-5; D is undetermined. Trimming shortened V by 5 bases and J by 5 bases, and 13 bases separated the two germline ends. The CDR3 is 14 residues long. Germline V CDR1 and CDR2: SGHTA, FQGNSA. The CDR3 coding sequence is TGTGCCAGCAGCCTTGGACTGGGGTATCAGCCCCAGCATTTT. This gives the protein CASSLGLGYQPQHF.

This clone was observed once. This chain connects TRBV7-9 to TRBJ2-1, with 12 bases matching TRBD1. V lost 5 bases to trimming and J lost 5 bases; unmatched junction nucleotides: 16. This CDR3 comprises 19 residues. The germline gives CDR1 SEHNR, CDR2 FQNEAQ (reference sequence). CDR3 bases: TGTGCCAGCAGCCCACGCCTAGTGGGACAGGGGGCACGAAACAATGAGCAGTTCTTC. Translating gives CASSPRLVGQGARNNEQFF.

The chain joins TRBV4-1 to TRBJ1-3, with TRBD1 matching 9 bases. CDR1 is MGHRA, CDR2 YSYEKL, per germline. With 0 bases clipped from V and 0 bases from J, the junction kept 3 bases outside the gene matches. The CDR3 has 17 residues. This CDR3 reads CASSQDGTGPSGNTIYF. Here the CDR3 DNA reads TGCGCCAGCAGCCAAGACGGGACAGGGCCCTCTGGAAACACCATATATTTT.

J is TRBJ2-2 and V is TRBV7-7; 7 bases line up with TRBD1. The junction had 5 bases not matched to a gene; V was cut back by 4 bases and J by 6 bases. The CDR3 has 14 residues. From germline, CDR1 is SSHAT and CDR2 FNYEAQ (reference sequence). The CDR3 bases are TGTGCCAGCAGCTCCAGGGGGTTGTCCGGGGAGCTGTTTTTT. Translated: CASSSRGLSGELFF.

V and J are TRBV7-9 and TRBJ2-3; no clear D gene. Germline CDR1 reads SEHNR; CDR2 reads FQNEAQ (reference sequence). Trimming removed 7 bases from V and 8 bases from J, with 19 bases in between. This CDR3 is built from 14 residues. The CDR3: CASNGPQLLSTQYF. In DNA form, the CDR3 reads TGTGCCAGCAACGGGCCACAACTATTGAGTACGCAGTATTTT.

CDR3 coding DNA: TGTGCCAGCAGCGTAGTAGGGGGTCCACCGTATTTT. Translation: CASSVVGGPPYF. V and J are TRBV9 and TRBJ2-3; the D gene is possibly TRBD1 (6 bases). Germline loops: CDR1 SGDLS, CDR2 YYNGEE. The germline V and J ends were trimmed by 0 bases and 14 bases, with 13 bases remaining between them. This CDR3 contains 12 residues. The full variable domain, completed using reference TRBV9 and TRBJ2-3, is DSGVTQTPKHLITATGQRVTLRCSPRSGDLSVYWYQQSLDQGLQFLIQYYNGEERAKGNILERFSAQQFPDLHSELNLSSLELGDSALYFCASSVVGGPPYFGPGTRLTVL.

The chain couples TRBV19 to TRBJ2-7; D possibly corresponds to TRBD1 (5 bases). The V end was cut by 4 bases, the J end by 6 bases, with 25 bases between. CDR3 length: 17 amino acids. Per germline, CDR1 LNHDA and CDR2 SQIVND (reference sequence). CDR3 nucleotide sequence: TGTGCCAGTAGTACCGCCAGGGATTGGGTGGCGACCGGCGAGCAGTACTTC. Residues: CASSTARDWVATGEQYF.

This chain joins TRBV18 and TRBJ2-3; D is uncertain. Looked up from germline, CDR1 is KGHSH and CDR2 is LQKENI. V lost 6 bases and J 1 base, leaving 11 bases between the germline ends. This CDR3 is built from 14 residues. The CDR3 bases are TGTGCCAGCTCTTACCAGGCGGGCACAGATACGCAGTATTTT. The encoded protein is CASSYQAGTDTQYF.

This rearrangement joins TRBV25-1 to TRBJ1-6; 8 nucleotides agree with TRBD1. Germline CDR1 is MGHDK and CDR2 is SYGVNS. After removal of 5 bases from V and 4 bases from J, the junction contained 4 bases not matched to a gene. The CDR3 loop spans 15 amino acids. The CDR3 protein is CASSRQGRYNSPLHF. CDR3 nucleotides: TGTGCCAGCAGTCGACAGGGGCGATATAATTCACCCCTCCACTTT. Using reference TRBV25-1 and TRBJ1-6 for the parts outside the CDR3, the full variable domain is EADIYQTPRYLVIGTGKKITLECSQTMGHDKMYWYQQDPGMELHLIHYSYGVNSTEKGDLSSESTVSRIRTEHFPLTLESARPSHTSQYLCASSRQGRYNSPLHFGNGTRLTVT.

The chain has TRBV6-5 and TRBJ2-7; D possibly corresponds to TRBD2 (6 bases). Germline V gives CDR1 MNHEY, CDR2 SVGAGI. Trimming stripped 6 bases from V and 4 bases from J, with 16 bases between. The CDR3 runs to 14 residues. As DNA, the CDR3 is TGTGCCAGCAGCCCCAGCGGGCTGGTGTACGAGCAGTACTTC. Translating it yields CASSPSGLVYEQYF.

The chain uses TRBV5-1 and TRBJ1-1; the match to TRBD1 covers 9 bases. Germline CDR1 SGHRS, CDR2 YFSETQ. The CDR3 contains 13 residues. The trim removed 4 bases at V and 4 bases at J, leaving 2 bases unmatched. Written as DNA, the CDR3 is TGCGCCAGCAGCCCACAGGGGGCCACTGAAGCTTTCTTT. Protein product: CASSPQGATEAFF.

This clone has a handful of counts. This chain links TRBV15 with TRBJ1-5; 7 nucleotides match TRBD1. Trimming removed 1 base from V and 2 bases from J; junction bases left unmatched: 5. Germline V gives CDR1 LNHNV, CDR2 YYDKDF (reference sequence). The CDR3 is made up of 16 amino acids. CDR3 coding DNA: TGTGCCACCAGCAGAGGTGGACAGGTCCGCAATCAGCCCCAGCATTTT. The encoded protein is CATSRGGQVRNQPQHF.

The rearrangement uses TRBV18 and TRBJ1-5; possible D gene TRBD1, 5 bases. Germline CDR1 and CDR2: KGHSH and LQKENI. The CDR3 contains 14 residues. Trimming left V 5 bases short and J 5 bases short, with 13 bases between. CDR3 protein: CASSGQGKDQPQHF. CDR3 DNA: TGTGCCAGCTCAGGGCAGGGAAAAGATCAGCCCCAGCATTTT.

The V gene is TRBV5-4, the J gene TRBJ1-5, with unresolved D. CDR3 length: 14 amino acids. The germline gives CDR1 SGHNT, CDR2 YYREEE (reference sequence). Trimming took off 0 bases at V and 0 bases at J, with 4 bases between the two ends. CDR3 sequence: CASSLGGSNQPQHF. CDR3 DNA sequence: TGTGCCAGCAGCTTGGGGGGTAGCAATCAGCCCCAGCATTTT.

The rearrangement joins TRBV5-1 to TRBJ2-5; maybe TRBD1 (6 bases). Germline V gene data show CDR1 as SGHRS and CDR2 as YFSETQ. V dropped 7 bases and J dropped 1 base, with 14 bases sitting between them. The CDR3 loop spans 14 amino acids. The CDR3 reads CASGSGQIQETQYF. The CDR3 bases are TGCGCCAGCGGAAGTGGACAGATCCAAGAGACCCAGTACTTC.

The chain joins TRBV15 to TRBJ2-7; the D gene could be TRBD1 or TRBD2 (5 bases each). This CDR3 has 15 amino acids. CDR1 LNHNV and CDR2 YYDKDF come from the germline V gene (reference sequence). Trimming left V 8 bases short and J 1 base short, with 18 bases between. The CDR3 DNA reads TGTGCCACCGGGGTAGAACCTGGGGGATCCTACGAGCAGTACGTC. Translation gives CATGVEPGGSYEQYV.

The J gene is TRBJ2-2, the V gene TRBV29-1; 7 bases fit TRBD2. Germline V gene data show CDR1 as SQVTM and CDR2 as ANQGSEA. CDR3 length: 15 residues. Trimming at V came to 7 bases and at J to 3 bases, leaving 11 bases not matched to a gene. CDR3 nucleotides: TGCAGCGGAGGGGAGGGTATCAGGTACACCGGGGAGCTGTTTTTT. Its protein product is CSGGEGIRYTGELFF.